A selection of T cell receptor beta chains follows, all from one sample in a study of CD8+CD57+ T cells in acquired aplastic anemia. Using its own MiXCR run on the reads, TCRdb lists one record per CDR3 protein. This table has fewer than 150,000 distinct CDR3 sequences, 48% appearing once. Sequencing used sorted CD4+, CD8+, or CD8+CD57+ T cells (not recorded which) from PBMCs. These receptors all come from a human donor in good health, serving as a control. Both conserved end residues are part of each CDR3. The D gene is left open where the match is weak. The size entry is marked missing in some rows and otherwise reads once, few, many or a size class.

>TRBV2|NA|TRBJ2-5|NA
TGTGCCACCAGTACGGACTACCAAGAGACCCAGTACTTC
CATSTDYQETQYF
>TRBV6-1|NA|TRBJ2-1|NA
TGTGCCAGCAGCGTAGGTTCGGGTGAGCAGTTCTTC
CASSVGSGEQFF
>TRBV9|NA|TRBJ1-4|many
TGTGCCAGCAGCGTAAGGTTAGGTAGTGAAAAACTGTTTTTT
CASSVRLGSEKLFF
>TRBV6-1|TRBD2|TRBJ2-7|NA
TGTGCCAGCAGTGAACTAGCGGGGGATTACTCCTACGAGCAGTACTTC
CASSELAGDYSYEQYF
>TRBV3-1|NA|TRBJ2-7|many
TGTGCCAGCAGCCTGGCAGGGGCCTCCTACGAGCAGTACTTC
CASSLAGASYEQYF
>TRBV7-9|NA|TRBJ1-5|NA
TGTGCCAGCACCGAACGATGGGATCAGCCCCAGCATTTT
CASTERWDQPQHF
>TRBV4-1|TRBD2|TRBJ2-7|many
TGCGCCAGCAGCCAAGCCGGGACTACCAAGTCCTACGAGCAGTACTTC
CASSQAGTTKSYEQYF
>TRBV7-9|NA|TRBJ1-1|NA
TGTGCCAGCAGCCCAATCTGGACGGCGAACACTGAAGCTTTCTTT
CASSPIWTANTEAFF
>TRBV7-6|NA|TRBJ2-1|many
TGTGCCAGCAGCCAAAGGGGACACGCCGGGAATGAGCAGTTCTTC
CASSQRGHAGNEQFF
>TRBV2|TRBD1|TRBJ2-3|many
TGTGCCAGCCTTAGGGGACAGGGTACAGATACGCAGTATTTT
CASLRGQGTDTQYF
>TRBV29-1|NA|TRBJ1-2|NA
TGCAGCGTTGAAGATTGGCGAGGGGCGATACGGTCTGGCTACACCTTC
CSVEDWRGAIRSGYTF
>TRBV6-1|TRBD1|TRBJ1-2|many
TGTGCCAGCAGTCCAGACAGGGGGCGAGGCTACACCTTC
CASSPDRGRGYTF
>TRBV11-3|TRBD1|TRBJ1-6|NA
TGTGCCAGCAGCGAAGCCGGGACAGGCGGTTCACCCCTCCACTTT
CASSEAGTGGSPLHF
>TRBV20-1|TRBD1|TRBJ1-1|many
TGCAGTCCCGACAGGGCTTCCACTGAAGCTTTCTTT
CSPDRASTEAFF
>TRBV25-1|TRBD1|TRBJ1-5|NA
TGTGCCAGCAGCCAAGAATCCGGGACAGGGGGACAGCCCCAGCATTTT
CASSQESGTGGQPQHF
>TRBV20-1|NA|TRBJ2-1|once
TGCAGTGCTAGAGATAGCACTGAGTTCTTC
CSARDSTEFF
>TRBV11-2|NA|TRBJ2-4|many
TGTGCCAGCAAGGGCCCAGGCCTAGCCAAAAACATTCAGTACTTC
CASKGPGLAKNIQYF
>TRBV29-1|NA|TRBJ2-1|NA
TGCAGCGGGGCGGCGCCGTCTTACAATGAGCAGTTCTTC
CSGAAPSYNEQFF
>TRBV19|TRBD1|TRBJ1-6|medium-sized
TGTGCCAGTAGTATCGACAGGGATTCACCCCTCCACTTT
CASSIDRDSPLHF
>TRBV6-2/TRBV6-3|NA|TRBJ1-2|many
TGTGCCAGCAGTCCCCGGGACCGATACTATGGCTACACCTTC
CASSPRDRYYGYTF
>TRBV13|TRBD2|TRBJ2-1|NA
TGTGCCAGCAGCGTGGGTAGCGGGGGGGCGAGTAGCTCCTACAATGAGCAGTTCTTC
CASSVGSGGASSSYNEQFF
>TRBV12-3/TRBV12-4|TRBD1|TRBJ2-1|NA
TGTGCCAGCAGCGGGGACAGGGGCGATGAGCAGTTCTTC
CASSGDRGDEQFF
>TRBV5-1|NA|TRBJ2-7|few
TGCGCCAGCAGCTTGGACGGTAGGAGTTTCGAGCAGTACTTC
CASSLDGRSFEQYF
>TRBV30|NA|TRBJ1-1|NA
TGTGCCTGGAGTCTCACAGGGAACACTGAAGCTTTCTTT
CAWSLTGNTEAFF
>TRBV3-1|TRBD2|TRBJ2-7|NA
TGTGCCAGCAGCCCGACTAGCGGGGGCTCCTACGAGCAGTACTTC
CASSPTSGGSYEQYF
>TRBV5-1|TRBD2|TRBJ2-3|many
TGCGCCAGCAGCTTGGCTCTAGCGGGGGGAAGCACAGATACGCAGTATTTT
CASSLALAGGSTDTQYF
>TRBV2|NA|TRBJ1-2|NA
TGTGCCAACCGGGACACCGGGAACTATGGCTACGCCTTC
CANRDTGNYGYAF
>TRBV4-1|NA|TRBJ2-3|few
TGCGCCAGCAGCCCCCCGCAGGGGCGGCCAGATACGCAGTATTTT
CASSPPQGRPDTQYF
>TRBV6-1|NA|TRBJ1-1|many
TGTGCCAGCAGTGAAATAAGGGGGGCGAGCCGTGAAGCTTTCTTT
CASSEIRGASREAFF
>TRBV29-1|TRBD1|TRBJ1-1|NA
TGCAGCGTGCAACGACAGGGGTCGTGGATTGAAGCTTTCTTT
CSVQRQGSWIEAFF
>TRBV7-2|NA|TRBJ2-3|medium-sized
TGTGCCAGCAGCTTAGGGACTAGCACAGATACGCAGTATTTT
CASSLGTSTDTQYF
>TRBV29-1|TRBD2|TRBJ2-1|many
TGCAGCGTCATAGCGGGGGGGCAAGGGTACAATGAGCAGTTCTTC
CSVIAGGQGYNEQFF
>TRBV20-1|NA|TRBJ1-2|many
TGCAGTGCTATCAGACAGGTAGACTATGGCTACACCTTC
CSAIRQVDYGYTF
>TRBV11-2|TRBD1|TRBJ1-3|many
TGTGCCAGCAGCGGACAGGCCGGGGACACCATATATTTT
CASSGQAGDTIYF
>TRBV12-3/TRBV12-4|NA|TRBJ2-1|NA
TGTGCCAGCAGTTTCGGGCGGGTCGAGCAGTTCTTC
CASSFGRVEQFF
>TRBV9|TRBD2|TRBJ2-5|NA
TGTGCCAGCAGCGAGAGCGGGGGCGCCGGGCTTGAGACCCAGTACTTC
CASSESGGAGLETQYF
>TRBV15|TRBD1|TRBJ2-7|NA
TGTGCCACCAGCAGAATCGACAGGGCAGATACGCAGTACTTC
CATSRIDRADTQYF
>TRBV10-2|NA|TRBJ1-5|NA
TGCGCCAGCAGCGAGACGCCGGGACTAACCAATCAGCCCCAGCATTTT
CASSETPGLTNQPQHF
>TRBV9|TRBD2|TRBJ2-2|NA
TGTGCCAGCAGCGCTCAGACTTGGACTAGTTCGAACACCGGGGAGCTGTTTTTT
CASSAQTWTSSNTGELFF
>TRBV20-1|NA|TRBJ2-3|once
TGCAGTGCTAGAGTCAGAGATTTGACAGATACGCAGTATTTT
CSARVRDLTDTQYF
>TRBV3-1|NA|TRBJ1-6|many
TGTGCCAGCAGCCAAGATACGAGCAGGGAGAATTCACCCCTCCACTTT
CASSQDTSRENSPLHF
>TRBV25-1|NA|TRBJ1-6|few
TGTGCCAGCAGTGGGACCTCGTTGGCAGCCTCTAAAAATTCACCCCTCCACTTT
CASSGTSLAASKNSPLHF
>TRBV2|NA|TRBJ1-1|NA
TGTGCCAGCAGTGTAGGGGGGGCTCTCTCTAGTGAAGCTTTCTTT
CASSVGGALSSEAFF
>TRBV20-1|TRBD1|TRBJ1-6|NA
TGCAGTGCGGGAACAGGGGGAAGCTCCTATAATTCACCCCTCCACTTT
CSAGTGGSSYNSPLHF
>TRBV15|NA|TRBJ2-3|NA
TGTGCCACCAGCAGAGAGGCGGGGGCGTACACAGATACGCAGTATTTT
CATSREAGAYTDTQYF
>TRBV5-5|NA|TRBJ1-1|many
TGTGCCAGCAGCTTGGTGGCGGGGACTGAAGCTTTCTTT
CASSLVAGTEAFF
>TRBV5-1|NA|TRBJ2-3|NA
TGCGCCAGCAGCTTGGCATCGGGCACAGATACGCAGTATTTT
CASSLASGTDTQYF
>TRBV15|TRBD2|TRBJ2-7|few
TGTGCCACCAGCGAAGAGGTAATAGCGGGGGCGCGTGAGCAGTACTTC
CATSEEVIAGAREQYF
>TRBV3-1|TRBD1|TRBJ1-6|few
TGTGCCAGCAGAACCACCGACAGGGTATTTTTTAGACCACCCCTCCACTTT
CASRTTDRVFFRPPLHF
>TRBV10-2|TRBD2|TRBJ2-1|NA
TGTGCCAGCAGTGACACCCTTAGCGGGGGGGCCATCAATGAGCAGTTCTTC
CASSDTLSGGAINEQFF
>TRBV2|NA|TRBJ1-3|NA
TGTGCCAGCAGTGAGGGACCCCGAAACACCATATATTTT
CASSEGPRNTIYF
>TRBV20-1|NA|TRBJ1-5|NA
TGCAGTGCCCTCGATAGGGATCTTCGCGTCGGGGTCAGCAATCAGCCCCAGCATTTT
CSALDRDLRVGVSNQPQHF
>TRBV4-3|TRBD2|TRBJ2-2|NA
TGCGCCAGCAGCCACGGGGGGGGAGGCGAACACCGGGGAGCTGTTTTT
CASSHGGGGEHRGAVF
>TRBV6-1|TRBD1|TRBJ1-3|many
TGTGCCAGCAGTCGCGGGACAGGGTCTGGAAACACCATATATTTT
CASSRGTGSGNTIYF
>TRBV7-9|NA|TRBJ1-6|few
TGTGCCAGCAGCTTATCAGGGATCGGGTCACCCCTCCACTTT
CASSLSGIGSPLHF
>TRBV19|NA|TRBJ1-2|NA
TGTGCCAGTAGTATAGCTGGGGACGGCTACACCTTC
CASSIAGDGYTF
>TRBV5-1|NA|TRBJ1-1|many
TGCGCCAGCAGCTCCCAATACCGACAGGCGGAGAACACTGAAGCTTTCTTT
CASSSQYRQAENTEAFF